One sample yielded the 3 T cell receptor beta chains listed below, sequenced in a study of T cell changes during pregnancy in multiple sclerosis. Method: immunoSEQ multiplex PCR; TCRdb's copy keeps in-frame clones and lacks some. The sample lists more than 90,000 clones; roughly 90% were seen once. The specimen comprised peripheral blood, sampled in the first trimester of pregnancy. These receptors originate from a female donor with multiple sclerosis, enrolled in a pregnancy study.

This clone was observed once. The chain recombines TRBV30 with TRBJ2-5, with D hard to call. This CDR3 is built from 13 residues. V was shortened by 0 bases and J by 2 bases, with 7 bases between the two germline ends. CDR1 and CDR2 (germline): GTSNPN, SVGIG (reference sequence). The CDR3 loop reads CAWSVGSQETQYF. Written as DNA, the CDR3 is TGTGCCTGGAGTGTGGGCTCTCAAGAGACCCAGTACTTC.

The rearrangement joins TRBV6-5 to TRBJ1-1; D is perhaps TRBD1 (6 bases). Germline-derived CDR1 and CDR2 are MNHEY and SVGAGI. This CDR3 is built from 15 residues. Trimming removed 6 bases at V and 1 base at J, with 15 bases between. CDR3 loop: CASSPGERGNTEAFF. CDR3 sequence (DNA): TGTGCCAGCAGCCCAGGGGAGAGGGGGAACACTGAAGCTTTCTTT.

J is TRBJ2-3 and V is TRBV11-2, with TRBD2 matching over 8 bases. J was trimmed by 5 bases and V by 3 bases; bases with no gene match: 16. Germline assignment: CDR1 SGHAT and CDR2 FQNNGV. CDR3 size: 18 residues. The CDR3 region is CASSFGASGQEAEDTQYF. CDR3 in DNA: TGTGCCAGCAGCTTCGGGGCTAGCGGGCAAGAGGCGGAAGATACGCAGTATTTT.